These 9 T cell receptor beta chains were all obtained from the same sample, sequenced in a study of cytomegalovirus exposure and HLA in healthy donors. 60 Vbeta and 13 Jbeta primers were used in PCR. Profiled with immunoSEQ multiplex PCR; TCRdb holds only in-frame clones, not every one. The sample includes some 150,000 clones, more than 65% of them seen just once. Sequencing was carried out using PBMCs. Every receptor here comes from a man aged 45-65 years in good health and CMV-seropositive.

This sequence joins TRBV11-2 and TRBJ2-3; D unresolved. V gave up 5 bases and J gave up 10 bases, with 19 bases separating them. This CDR3 region has 14 residues. Germline CDR1 and CDR2: SGHAT and FQNNGV. CDR3 residues: CASSPGGFFEAQYF. The CDR3 bases are TGTGCCAGCAGCCCCGGCGGTTTTTTCGAGGCGCAGTATTTT. The full variable domain, in which reference TRBV11-2 and TRBJ2-3 provide the parts outside the CDR3, is EAGVAQSPRYKIIEKRQSVAFWCNPISGHATLYWYQQILGQGPKLLIQFQNNGVVDDSQLPKDRFSAERLKGVDSTLKIQPAKLEDSAVYLCASSPGGFFEAQYFGPGTRLTVL.

The chain carries TRBV7-9 and TRBJ2-7; D not resolved. CDR3 length: 12 amino acids. V gave up 6 bases and J gave up 5 bases, with 11 bases separating them. Germline V CDR1 and CDR2: SEHNR, FQNEAQ (reference sequence). CDR3 sequence (DNA): TGTGCCAGCAGGCGTCCGCTTGACGAGCAGTACTTC. It encodes CASRRPLDEQYF.

This clone was seen a few times. This chain links TRBV28 with TRBJ2-7, with 10 positions matching TRBD1. This CDR3 has 16 amino acids. The germline V gene has CDR1 MDHEN and CDR2 SYDVKM. V shed 5 bases, J shed 3 bases, and the junction held 10 bases outside the gene matches. CDR3 region: CASSQYAGTGVYEQYF. The CDR3 DNA reads as TGTGCCAGCAGTCAATACGCCGGGACAGGGGTCTACGAGCAGTACTTC.

The gene calls are TRBV25-1 and TRBJ2-7, with 7 bases that match TRBD1. After removal of 0 bases from V and 4 bases from J, the junction contained 3 bases not matched to a gene. This CDR3 comprises 14 residues. Germline-derived CDR1 and CDR2 are MGHDK and SYGVNS. The CDR3 DNA sequence: TGTGCCAGCAGTGAATATAACAGGGGATACGAGCAGTACTTC. Its translation is CASSEYNRGYEQYF.

The chain links TRBV6-4 to TRBJ1-1, with 7 bases that match TRBD1. Germline CDR1 and CDR2: MRHNA and SNTAGT. J lost 1 base, V lost 10 bases, and 12 bases had no gene match. The CDR3 totals 15 residues. The CDR3, as DNA: TGTGCCAACAATGAACCGGGACAGAAGAACACTGAAGCTTTCTTT. It is translated as CANNEPGQKNTEAFF.

This clone was observed a few times. The chain couples TRBV5-1 to TRBJ2-1, with D maybe TRBD2 (6 bases). Germline V gene data show CDR1 as SGHRS and CDR2 as YFSETQ. Trimming took 5 bases from V and 0 from J, leaving 12 bases between them. This CDR3 spans 15 amino acids. CDR3 sequence (DNA): TGCGCCAGCAGTTTAGCGGACCCCTCCTACAATGAGCAGTTCTTC. Its translation is CASSLADPSYNEQFF.

This chain connects TRBV29-1 to TRBJ2-7; D not certain. Germline V gene sequence: CDR1 SQVTM, CDR2 ANQGSEA. Trimming took off 4 bases at V and 3 bases at J, with 10 bases between the two ends. This CDR3 comprises 12 residues. In nucleotides, the CDR3 is TGCAGCGTTGGTCGCGGTAGCTACGAGCAGTACTTC. Translating it yields CSVGRGSYEQYF.

V usage is TRBV7-8 and J usage is TRBJ2-2; D possibly corresponds to TRBD2 (6 bases). Germline CDR1 reads SGHVS; CDR2 reads FQNEAQ. The length of the CDR3 is 14 residues. Trimming removed 3 bases from V and 5 bases from J, with 10 bases in between. CDR3 in amino acids: CASSFGGWTGELFF. Written as DNA, the CDR3 is TGTGCCAGCAGCTTCGGGGGTTGGACCGGGGAGCTGTTTTTT.

This chain connects TRBV5-5 to TRBJ2-7, with 8 bases identical to TRBD1. The CDR3 totals 14 residues. Germline loops: CDR1 SGHKS, CDR2 YYEKEE (reference sequence). The junction had 3 bases not matched to a gene; V was cut back by 0 bases and J by 4 bases. The CDR3 here is CASSLGQGAYEQYF. In DNA form, the CDR3 reads TGTGCCAGCAGCTTGGGTCAGGGGGCGTACGAGCAGTACTTC.